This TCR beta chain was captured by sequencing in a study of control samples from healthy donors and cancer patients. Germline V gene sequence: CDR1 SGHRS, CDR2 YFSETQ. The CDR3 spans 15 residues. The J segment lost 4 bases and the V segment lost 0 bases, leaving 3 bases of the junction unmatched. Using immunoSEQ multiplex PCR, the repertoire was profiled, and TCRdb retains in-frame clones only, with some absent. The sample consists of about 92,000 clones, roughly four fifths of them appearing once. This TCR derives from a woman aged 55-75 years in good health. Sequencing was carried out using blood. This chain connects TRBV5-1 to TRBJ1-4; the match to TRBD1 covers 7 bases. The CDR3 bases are TGCGCCAGCAGCTTGGTGACAGGGCTTAATGAAAAACTGTTTTTT. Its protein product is CASSLVTGLNEKLFF.